These 27 T cell receptor beta chains originate from one sample sequenced in a study of radiotherapy plus CTLA-4 blockade in lung cancer. Data came from immunoSEQ multiplex PCR; TCRdb stores just in-frame clones and leaves some out. The sample has about 98,000 clones; around 86% are singletons. Sequenced here: peripheral blood, sampled from a patient treated with radiotherapy plus ipilimumab. The source is a human donor with non-small cell lung cancer who had a partial response to radiotherapy plus ipilimumab.

V usage is TRBV2 and J usage is TRBJ2-3, with D maybe TRBD1 (6 bases). The CDR3 consists of 14 residues. The ends were cut back, 6 bases at V and 8 bases at J, with 18 bases in the middle. In germline, CDR1 is SNHLY, CDR2 FYNNEI. The CDR3 spells CASRDRTVPGTQYF. Written as DNA, the CDR3 is TGTGCCAGCAGGGACAGAACTGTCCCTGGTACGCAGTATTTT. Using reference TRBV2 and TRBJ2-3 for the parts outside the CDR3, the full variable domain is EPEVTQTPSHQVTQMGQEVILRCVPISNHLYFYWYRQILGQKVEFLVSFYNNEISEKSEIFDDQFSVERPDGSNFTLKIRSTKLEDSAMYFCASRDRTVPGTQYFGPGTRLTVL.

This chain links TRBV2 with TRBJ2-2; 10 bases are a match to TRBD2. Germline V gene data show CDR1 as SNHLY and CDR2 as FYNNEI. The CDR3 extends over 14 amino acids. The junction had 3 bases not matched to a gene; V was cut back by 5 bases and J by 6 bases. The CDR3 protein is CASSSLAGAGELFF. The DNA for the CDR3 is TGTGCCAGCAGTTCGCTAGCGGGAGCCGGGGAGCTGTTTTTT.

This chain links TRBV10-1 with TRBJ2-3; 8 nucleotides match TRBD2. CDR1 and CDR2 (germline): WNHNN, SYGVQD (reference sequence). J lost 2 bases, V lost 3 bases, and 13 bases had no gene match. This CDR3 region has 18 residues. CDR3 DNA: TGCGCCAGCAGTGAAGTTCCCCCGGCTAGCGGGTACACAGATACGCAGTATTTT. Translated, it gives CASSEVPPASGYTDTQYF.

This chain uses TRBV7-2 with TRBJ2-2, with a tentative D call TRBD1 (6 bases). CDR3 size: 14 residues. V was shortened by 4 bases and J by 7 bases, with 13 bases between the two germline ends. In germline, CDR1 is SGHTA, CDR2 FQGNSA. CDR3 in DNA: TGTGCCAGCAGCTCGGCAGGGGCAAACGGGGAGCTGTTTTTT. It yields the protein CASSSAGANGELFF.

The genes are TRBV11-2 and TRBJ1-4, with TRBD1 matching over 7 bases. This CDR3 spans 14 amino acids. Germline loops: CDR1 SGHAT, CDR2 FQNNGV. The V and J ends lost 5 bases and 7 bases, in that order; junction bases with no gene match: 7. The CDR3 DNA follows: TGTGCCAGCAGCCTCAGGGGGGCGTTTGAAAAACTGTTTTTT. It translates to CASSLRGAFEKLFF. The variable domain in full, with the rest retrieved from reference TRBV11-2 and TRBJ1-4, is EAGVAQSPRYKIIEKRQSVAFWCNPISGHATLYWYQQILGQGPKLLIQFQNNGVVDDSQLPKDRFSAERLKGVDSTLKIQPAKLEDSAVYLCASSLRGAFEKLFFGSGTQLSVL.

The chain joins TRBV29-1 to TRBJ2-1; a possible D gene is TRBD1 (5 bases). The CDR3 consists of 13 residues. CDR1 and CDR2 (germline): SQVTM, ANQGSEA. The V end was cut by 0 bases, the J end by 8 bases, with 11 bases between. CDR3 DNA: TGCAGCGTTGAAGATCTGCAGGGCTATGAGCAGTTCTTC. It is translated as CSVEDLQGYEQFF.

The V and J genes are TRBV6-1 and TRBJ1-5; D is unresolved. The germline V gene encodes CDR1 MNHNS and CDR2 SASEGT. The V end lost 5 bases, the J end lost 1 base, and 9 bases lay between the germline ends. CDR3 size: 14 residues. CDR3: CASSPGLSNQPQHF. The CDR3 DNA is TGTGCCAGCAGTCCCGGGTTAAGCAATCAGCCCCAGCATTTT.

V gene TRBV5-1 combines with J gene TRBJ2-5; a possible D gene is TRBD2 (6 bases). V lost 1 base and J 2 bases, leaving 15 bases between the germline ends. Germline CDR1 is SGHRS and CDR2 is YFSETQ. This CDR3 region has 16 residues. The CDR3 protein is CASSLNLRGLQETQYF. The CDR3 nucleotides read TGCGCCAGCAGCTTGAATTTGCGGGGATTACAAGAGACCCAGTACTTC.

This chain links TRBV6-5 with TRBJ2-7; D not resolved. Trimming pared 2 bases from V and 1 base from J, leaving 9 bases between. This CDR3 is built from 14 residues. Germline V CDR1 and CDR2: MNHEY, SVGAGI. CDR3 protein: CASSYQATSYEQYF. Here the CDR3 DNA reads TGTGCCAGCAGTTACCAGGCCACGTCCTACGAGCAGTACTTC.

This chain links TRBV27 with TRBJ2-1; 8 positions agree with TRBD2. This CDR3 contains 15 residues. Per the germline V gene, CDR1 is MNHEY and CDR2 is SMNVEV (reference sequence). The ends lost 8 bases at V and 3 bases at J; junction bases unmatched: 9. The CDR3 DNA reads as TGTGCCAGCGGGTCAGCGGGAGTTCACTACAATGAGCAGTTCTTC. Its protein is CASGSAGVHYNEQFF.

This clone has more than one count but fewer than ten. The V and J genes are TRBV30 and TRBJ1-4; 8 bases are a match to TRBD1. The CDR3 extends over 16 amino acids. Trimming at V came to 0 bases and at J to 5 bases, leaving 8 bases not matched to a gene. Per germline, CDR1 GTSNPN and CDR2 SVGIG (reference sequence). The CDR3 sequence: CAWSVLEWDRNEKLFF. The DNA of the CDR3 is TGTGCCTGGAGTGTACTAGAGTGGGACAGGAATGAAAAACTGTTTTTT.

The chain employs TRBV9 and TRBJ2-5, with D perhaps TRBD2 (5 bases). Trimming cost V 3 bases and J 0 bases, with 9 bases left between them. The CDR3 extends over 14 amino acids. The germline V gene has CDR1 SGDLS and CDR2 YYNGEE. This chain's CDR3 is CASSADGNQETQYF. The CDR3 DNA sequence: TGTGCCAGCAGCGCTGACGGGAACCAAGAGACCCAGTACTTC.

The chain has TRBV5-1 and TRBJ2-1; TRBD2 is a possible D gene (6 bases). Trimming removed 3 bases from V and 6 bases from J, with 16 bases in between. Per germline, CDR1 SGHRS and CDR2 YFSETQ. This CDR3 contains 15 residues. CDR3 nucleotide sequence: TGCGCCAGCAGCTGGACGGTGGGAGGCCGCAATGAGCAGTTCTTC. Translated: CASSWTVGGRNEQFF.

The CDR3 DNA reads TGTGCCAGCAGCCCCCGGACAGGGGGGGAGTACTTC. This encodes CASSPRTGGEYF. The gene calls are TRBV7-9 and TRBJ2-7; TRBD1 aligns across 10 bases. The V and J ends lost 5 bases and 11 bases, in that order; junction bases with no gene match: 6. CDR3 length equals 12 residues. The germline V gene has CDR1 SEHNR and CDR2 FQNEAQ (reference sequence).

The V call is TRBV5-4, the J call TRBJ2-7; TRBD1 aligns across 10 bases. After removal of 9 bases from V and 5 bases from J, the junction contained 20 bases not matched to a gene. The CDR3 has 17 residues. From germline, CDR1 is SGHNT and CDR2 YYREEE (reference sequence). In DNA form, the CDR3 reads TGTGCCACCGCAACCACCTTACCCCCGGGACAGGGGAACGAGCAGTACTTC. Protein sequence: CATATTLPPGQGNEQYF. The whole variable domain, remainder taken from reference TRBV5-4 and TRBJ2-7, is ETGVTQSPTHLIKTRGQQVTLRCSSQSGHNTVSWYQQALGQGPQFIFQYYREEENGRGNFPPRFSGLQFPNYSSELNVNALELDDSALYLCATATTLPPGQGNEQYFGPGTRLTVT.

This clone was observed a handful of times. The rearrangement joins TRBV30 to TRBJ2-5; 7 nucleotides line up with TRBD1. The junction had 14 bases not matched to a gene; V was cut back by 2 bases and J by 5 bases. This CDR3 contains 16 residues. Per the germline V gene, CDR1 is GTSNPN and CDR2 is SVGIG (reference sequence). CDR3 DNA: TGTGCCTGGAGTTCGACAGGGAGTTCGTGGGGTGAGACCCAGTACTTC. Translating it yields CAWSSTGSSWGETQYF.

The chain has TRBV6-1 and TRBJ1-1; tentative D call: TRBD1 (5 bases). Trimming pared 6 bases from V and 5 bases from J, leaving 13 bases between. Germline CDR1 MNHNS, CDR2 SASEGT. This CDR3 spans 13 amino acids. The CDR3 bases are TGTGCCAGCAGCTCCGCCGGGGGTACTGAAGCTTTCTTT. This encodes CASSSAGGTEAFF.

J is TRBJ2-3 and V is TRBV7-9, with 7 bases aligning to TRBD1. Germline V lookup: CDR1 SEHNR, CDR2 FQNEAQ (reference sequence). Losses at the gene ends were 4 bases for V and 9 bases for J; bases not matched to a gene: 4. This CDR3 spans 12 amino acids. CDR3: CASSSGQRTQYF. The CDR3 region has the DNA TGTGCCAGCAGCTCGGGACAGAGGACGCAGTATTTT.

V gene TRBV7-9 combines with J gene TRBJ1-6; 7 bases align to TRBD1. Trimming removed 3 bases from V and 6 bases from J; junction bases left unmatched: 5. CDR1 and CDR2 from the germline V gene are SEHNR and FQNEAQ (reference sequence). CDR3 length equals 15 residues. Here the CDR3 reads CASSFDQGVNSPLHF. CDR3 sequence (DNA): TGTGCCAGCAGCTTTGACCAGGGGGTTAATTCACCCCTCCACTTT.

The chain employs TRBV10-3 and TRBJ2-7; 9 bases map to TRBD1. The CDR3 totals 17 residues. Germline values: CDR1 ENHRY, CDR2 SYGVKD. V dropped 0 bases and J dropped 4; count of bases not matched to a gene: 10. Here the CDR3 reads CAISESTGGGVSYEQYF. The CDR3 DNA follows: TGTGCCATCAGTGAGTCGACAGGGGGGGGAGTGTCGTACGAGCAGTACTTC.

This clone was counted a single time. The chain recombines TRBV28 with TRBJ1-1; D not certain. This CDR3 comprises 14 residues. Trimming pared 8 bases from V and 4 bases from J, leaving 17 bases between. Germline V gene data show CDR1 as MDHEN and CDR2 as SYDVKM. CDR3 region: CASSETRGSTEAFF. The DNA of the CDR3 is TGTGCCAGCTCGGAAACCCGGGGATCCACTGAAGCTTTCTTT.

J is TRBJ1-3 and V is TRBV5-4; tentative D call: TRBD1 (5 bases). This CDR3 is 17 amino acids long. Per germline, CDR1 SGHNT and CDR2 YYREEE (reference sequence). With 7 bases removed from V and 0 bases from J, the gap between germline ends came to 20 bases. CDR3 loop: CASSRSGGDDSGNTIYF. DNA of the CDR3: TGTGCCAGCTCCCGGTCCGGGGGGGACGACTCTGGAAACACCATATATTTT.

V is TRBV29-1 and J is TRBJ1-4; 7 bases align to TRBD1. Germline CDR1 is SQVTM and CDR2 is ANQGSEA. Trimming took 6 bases from V and 7 from J; bases not matched to a gene: 8. CDR3 length: 13 amino acids. For the CDR3, the DNA is TGCAGCGTCGGGTCCGGGACAGCTGAAAAACTGTTTTTT. It specifies CSVGSGTAEKLFF.

The chain joins TRBV7-9 to TRBJ1-6; TRBD1 is a possible D gene (5 bases). Germline V gene lookup returns CDR1 SEHNR and CDR2 FQNEAQ (reference sequence). There are 15 residues in the CDR3. The V gene lost 1 base and the J gene lost 10 bases, with 14 bases spanning the gap. CDR3 sequence (DNA): TGTGCCAGCAGCTTAGAGGGCCAGGGAGGATCACCCCTCCACTTT. Translated, it gives CASSLEGQGGSPLHF.

The chain recombines TRBV5-1 with TRBJ2-1, with TRBD1 matching 9 bases. This CDR3 has 15 amino acids. V dropped 4 bases and J dropped 6; count of bases not matched to a gene: 8. Germline CDR1 reads SGHRS; CDR2 reads YFSETQ. This CDR3 reads CASSPAGTGTNEQFF. The CDR3 DNA reads TGCGCCAGCAGCCCAGCCGGGACAGGGACCAATGAGCAGTTCTTC. The full variable domain, its missing parts supplied by reference TRBV5-1 and TRBJ2-1, is KAGVTQTPRYLIKTRGQQVTLSCSPISGHRSVSWYQQTPGQGLQFLFEYFSETQRNKGNFPGRFSGRQFSNSRSEMNVSTLELGDSALYLCASSPAGTGTNEQFFGPGTRLTVL.

The chain employs TRBV20-1 and TRBJ1-1; D call uncertain. From germline, CDR1 is DFQATT and CDR2 SNEGSKA (reference sequence). The CDR3 loop spans 10 amino acids. Trimming removed 6 bases from V and 4 bases from J, with 6 bases in between. Here the CDR3 reads CSAESTEAFF. CDR3 nucleotide sequence: TGCAGTGCAGAGAGCACTGAAGCTTTCTTT.

This chain joins TRBV6-6 and TRBJ1-4; D is ambiguous. V lost 0 bases to trimming and J lost 5 bases, with 10 bases between them. The CDR3 spans 15 residues. CDR1 is MNHNY, CDR2 SVGAGI, per germline (reference sequence). The CDR3 is CASSYSISGNEKLFF. DNA of the CDR3: TGTGCCAGCAGTTACTCGATATCGGGGAATGAAAAACTGTTTTTT.